This entry features one T cell receptor (beta chain) sequence. Its antigen remains unknown. The data were taken from a study of cytomegalovirus exposure and HLA in healthy donors. Study information: Researchers found that roughly 80% of 300 to 450 genotyped donors fell within the Caucasian-associated ancestry cluster.

13 Jbeta primers and 60 Vbeta primers were used for the PCR. The method was immunoSEQ multiplex PCR; TCRdb's version includes in-frame clones alone and lacks a portion of them. The sample lists about 200,000 clones, under 90% occurring once. This CDR3 has 14 residues. Trimming at V came to 3 bases and at J to 4 bases, leaving 4 bases not matched to a gene. The V gene's germline CDR1 is SGHTS and CDR2 YDEGEE. Overall study findings and caveats: Whilst most TCR sequences proved rare, a subset of public TCRs occurred across many donors.

The chain combines TRBV5-8 with TRBJ2-4; 7 bases are a match to TRBD1. This clonotype was sampled from a boy younger than 10 in good health and CMV-seronegative. The sequenced sample consisted of PBMCs. CDR3 sequence: CASSSGTVKNIQYF. In nucleotides, the CDR3 is TGTGCCAGCAGCTCGGGGACAGTTAAAAACATTCAGTACTTC.